The TCR beta chain under discussion was sequenced for a study of vaccination and CD4 T cells after COVID-19. In this sample, this clonotype turned up a few times. What it binds is unknown. The treatment is: approximately nine-day PBMC culture with coronavirus spike peptide pools or control peptides (ViraFEST assay). Pre-COVID-19 pandemic sampling (2011-2018) yielded the unexposed donor's CD4+ T cells. Points from the study as a whole: Recorded median SARS-CoV-2-reactive clonotype numbers increased from roughly 19 to 38 without reaching significance. Among those convalescent, a median roughly 90% of reactive clones emerged solely post-vaccination.

At the Johns Hopkins FTIC core, DNA taken from cultured CD4+ T cells was sequenced by way of the Oncomine TCR Beta short-read assay. Researchers extracted genomic DNA from CD4+ T cells that had been cultured. TCRdb reanalysed the PCR reads using MiXCR and keeps one entry per CDR3 protein. This sample carries around 10,000 distinct CDR3 sequences, 25% to 30% of them seen once, and the ten largest clones take approximately 21%. CDR3 length equals 13 residues. V was clipped by 2 bases and J by 10 bases; unmatched bases: 7. The germline V gene encodes CDR1 SGHTA and CDR2 FQGTGA. The sample consisted of CD4+ T cells from blood, cultured in vitro. The source is a human donor in good health. This chain joins TRBV7-3 and TRBJ1-2, with TRBD1 matching over 7 bases. The CDR3 loop reads CASSLSSTGVYTF. The CDR3 nucleotides are TGTGCCAGCAGCTTATCCTCAACAGGGGTCTACACCTTC.